The sequence of this TCR beta chain was determined in a study of T-cell memory formation after mild COVID-19. The overall study: In these data, TCR clusters were largely donor specific. Study-wide results and caveats: CD4+ contracting clones were found mainly in CM and EM, and CD8+ ones in EMRA. Pre-infection memory contained some responding clones, which suggested that cross-reactive memory had joined.

About this clonotype: Its antigen is unidentified.

Per the germline V gene, CDR1 is ENHRY and CDR2 is SYGVKD. V lost 4 bases, J lost 2 bases, and 22 bases lay in between. The CDR3 runs 18 residues. TCRdb passed the 5' RACE reads through MiXCR, listing each CDR3 protein once. The data hold hundreds of thousands of distinct CDR3 sequences, with over 15% observed a single time. The receptor's source is a man between 18 and 35 years old who had mild COVID-19 (a few samples of this study predate the infection). Cell type and time point are not known. V and J are TRBV10-3 and TRBJ2-3; D perhaps matches TRBD1 (6 bases). The sample consisted of PBMCs or a T cell subset sorted from them (not recorded which). CDR3 sequence reads: CAISGTGTPIRATDTQYF. DNA of the CDR3: TGTGCCATCAGTGGTACCGGGACACCAATCCGGGCCACAGATACGCAGTATTTT.